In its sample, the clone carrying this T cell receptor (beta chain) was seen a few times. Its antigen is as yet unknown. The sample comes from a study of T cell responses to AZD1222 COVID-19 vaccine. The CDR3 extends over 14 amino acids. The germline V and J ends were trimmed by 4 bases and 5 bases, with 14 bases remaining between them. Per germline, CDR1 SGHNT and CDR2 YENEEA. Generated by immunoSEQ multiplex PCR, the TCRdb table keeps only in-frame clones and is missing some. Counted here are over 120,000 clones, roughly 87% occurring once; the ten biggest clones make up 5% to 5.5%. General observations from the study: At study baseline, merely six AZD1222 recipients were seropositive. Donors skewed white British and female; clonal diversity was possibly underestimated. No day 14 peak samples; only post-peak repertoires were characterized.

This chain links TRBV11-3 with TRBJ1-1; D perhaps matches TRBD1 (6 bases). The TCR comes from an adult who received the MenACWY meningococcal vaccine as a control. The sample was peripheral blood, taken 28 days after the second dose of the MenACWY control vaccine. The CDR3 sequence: CASSSAGTRTEAFF. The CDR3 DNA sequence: TGTGCCAGCAGCTCCGCCGGGACACGGACTGAAGCTTTCTTT.